The source of this T cell receptor beta chain is a study of T cells after yellow fever vaccination. This clonotype appeared a few times. The antigen remains undetermined. MiXCR, run by TCRdb on the 5' RACE reads, gives a single entry per CDR3 protein. The sample includes about 500,000 distinct CDR3 sequences, 17% seen only once; the top ten take about 18%. The CDR3 runs 12 residues. Trimming removed 5 bases from V and 1 base from J, with 8 bases in between. The germline gives CDR1 DFQATT, CDR2 SNEGSKA (reference sequence). Findings and caveats of the study: Only a small proportion of the clonotypes turned up in both the CD4 and the CD8 compartments, likely arising from convergent recombination. Weaker in magnitude, the secondary response showed a faster peak on day 5 versus 15.

The chain links TRBV20-1 to TRBJ1-1; the D gene is possibly TRBD1 (5 bases). Sequencing was performed on PBMCs, taken 5 to 6 days after the first yellow fever vaccination. The TCR was taken from a man younger than 35 who received the YFV17D yellow fever vaccine. The CDR3 bases are TGCAGTGCTCAGGGCCCGAACACTGAAGCTTTCTTT. It is translated as CSAQGPNTEAFF.